This TCR beta chain is from a study of blood T cell repertoires in COVID-19. On the study more broadly: The origin of the acute and convalescent COVID-19 samples was the United States, Italy and Spain. Nucleic acid was either cDNA or gDNA, and it came from T cells, B-cell-depleted T cells, or PBMCs.

V was pared by 5 bases and J by 0 bases, with 8 bases of the junction left unmatched. The CDR3 totals 17 residues. Germline CDR1 is MNHNY and CDR2 is SVGAGI (reference sequence). Authors' processing steps: Reference gene primer amplification gave estimated nucleated cell counts. Using immunoSEQ multiplex PCR, the repertoire was profiled, and TCRdb retains in-frame clones only, with some absent. That table supplies the V and J calls and clone size; D and trimming were determined from the DNA. This sample yields some 96,000 clones, of which about 90% are seen a single time; approximately 7% belongs to the top ten.

The V and J genes are TRBV6-6 and TRBJ1-1; 11 nucleotides match TRBD1. The sequence was collected from a man aged 30 to 45 in a cohort sampled during active COVID-19. Specimen: peripheral blood. The CDR3 nucleotides read TGTGCCAGCAGTCCCCTACGGACAGGGGGCATGAACACTGAAGCTTTCTTT. The encoded protein is CASSPLRTGGMNTEAFF.